This TCR beta chain was captured by sequencing in a study of cytomegalovirus exposure and HLA in healthy donors (dated by TCRdb to 2017 to 2019). For the wider study: According to an earlier analysis of a few hundred of the donors, about 180 million T cells yielded 95 million to 140 million unique TCR beta sequences and approximately 300 Gb of sequence data. In a later genetic analysis, genome-wide SNP genotypes for about three fifths of the 666 donors were used, and that subset was treated as a discovery cohort. The aim of the study was to test whether cataloging public T cell receptors could identify signatures of past pathogen exposure. Donor age, sex, ethnicity and CMV serostatus were collected together with the repertoire data. The study profiled the T cell repertoires of 500 to 800 subjects by immunosequencing and related them to cytomegalovirus serostatus. A separate validation cohort of roughly 130 different subjects was used in addition to the roughly 700-subject first cohort. In the later analysis, no new phenotypic data were used to find candidate immune exposures; instead, reliance was placed on TCR beta sequences and their occurrence across donors. The study combined high-throughput TCR immunosequencing, statistical association of individual TCRs with disease status, and machine learning to predict cytomegalovirus infection status. Across roughly 420 genotyped donors of the cohort, an average of roughly 250,000 unique TCR beta nucleotide sequences per donor were sequenced, and around 20% of those sequences were non-productive. About 280 gigabases of sequencing data and 91 million or so unique TCR sequences made up an early release that covered 640 HLA-typed donors. Typing coverage varied by locus: roughly 629-630 donors for A, B, C, DRB1 and DQB1; approximately 500 for DQA1; approximately 570 for DPA1; about 450 for DPB1. HLA typing covered class I and class II loci at four-digit resolution. Among the 398 genotyped donors, roughly 80% belonged to the genetic ancestry cluster associated with self-reported Caucasian donors. To decide whether each TCR beta V gene segment behaved as functional or pseudogenic, an earlier analysis of approximately 590 of the donors relied on high-throughput TCR beta sequencing. In a later analysis, previously published TCR beta repertoires from hundreds of donors were re-analyzed and high-resolution HLA genotyping was added so that TCR occurrence patterns could be studied. Every discovery cohort repertoire had been produced on one sequencing platform. A handful of DR-DQ haplotypes were handled as single units for association and clustering because linkage in the cohort was strong.

The cohort consisted of some 670 healthy bone marrow donors. Cohort members were all nominally healthy when sampled, although unrecorded immune exposures were likely present. The donor tested CMV seropositive, placing the donor among the roughly 300 seropositive members of the cohort. A peripheral blood sample was provided by each donor, and peripheral blood mononuclear cells were used for TCR beta sequencing. Genomic DNA was extracted from the blood cell samples with the Qiagen DNeasy Blood Extraction Kit. Receptors were amplified or captured by the immunoSEQ multiplex PCR assay. The multiplex PCR relied on a mix of 60 forward primers for TCR Vbeta segments and 13 reverse primers for TCR Jbeta segments. A multiplex PCR assay on genomic DNA amplified the CDR3 region of rearranged TCR beta genes. On the Illumina HiSeq System, the amplified TCR beta libraries were sequenced as 87-base-pair reads. Per the authors' processing: In a later analysis, 70 million to 95 million unique TCR beta chains were counted across the 666 repertoires, and some 10 million of these chains were shared by at least two donors. To remove PCR and sequencing errors, raw reads were error-corrected and collapsed into unique sequences using a nearest-neighbor algorithm that merged closely related sequences. V, D and J gene segments were assigned by aligning CDR3 sequences to IMGT reference sequences. For a sequence to be retained, at least a six-nucleotide match to both a V gene segment and a J gene segment was required. A rearrangement was called productive if the CDR3 had no stop codons and remained in frame with V and J, and every other rearrangement was called non-productive. Following IMGT convention, CDR3 was defined as the stretch from the second conserved V-encoded cysteine to the conserved J-encoded phenylalanine. The earlier analysis of roughly 590 of the donors excluded any sequence lacking an unambiguous match to a single V gene segment. In an earlier analysis of 587 of the donors, a V segment was called functional when productive rearrangements were above 56.7%, and segregating when the standard deviation between donors exceeded 5%. To diagnose cytomegalovirus status from the catalog of TCR beta chain sequences, a statistical classification framework was built. In a later analysis, TCR nucleotide sequences were compared against IMGT/GENE-DB human TR gene sequences so that V and J genes could be assigned. In a later analysis, CDR3 sequences and most-parsimonious VDJ recombination scenarios were assigned using the TCRdist pipeline. In a later analysis, each TCR beta chain was defined by its CDR3 amino acid sequence together with its V-gene family, and reads lacking a unique V-gene family were excluded. To address suspected cross-contamination and a sequencing artifact, a later analysis removed a few hundred highly shared, low-generation-probability nucleotide sequences. In a later analysis, a clonal expansion index was calculated for each public chain from normalized within-repertoire ranks of inferred template counts. In a later analysis, generation probabilities were computed using a VDJ recombination model fitted to out-of-frame rearrangements, and the results were checked against IGoR. Hypergeometric tests were used in a later analysis to score TCR-TCR, TCR-HLA and TCR-CMV co-occurrence, with a repertoire-size bias correction applied to the TCR pairs. A later analysis estimated false discovery rates by permuting HLA or CMV assignments 20 times. In a later analysis, co-occurring TCRs were grouped using DBSCAN, with TCRdist sequence similarity added in when clustering inside HLA-allele-positive subsets. Co-occurrence clustering excluded repertoires with fewer than 30,000 or more than 120,000 public chains, plus five with anomalous nucleotide sharing. Sourced from immuneACCESS, this table was stored by TCRdb with only in-frame sequences that have V and J called. A share of the clones is absent; for the studies checked, an unresolved V gene accounts for under half, and the remainder has no known explanation. From that table come the V and J calls and clone size; the DNA was used to work out D and trimming. The sample table shows around 170,000 clones, and about three quarters are seen once. 7% of the sample is held by the ten biggest clonotypes.

This clone was detected a few times. Its antigen target is currently unknown. Per-nucleotide qualities are absent, and no much larger clonotype sits a single base away. The CDR3 measures 13 amino acids from cysteine to phenylalanine. The only DNA kept is the CDR3, 39 bases in frame from the first base. Reading the germline V gene gives CDR1 SGDLS and CDR2 YYNGEE. A distance of 5 bases separates the germline ends of V and J, which lose 0 bases and 3 bases respectively. The study at large found these results: While some public TCRs were present in many individuals, most TCR sequences turned up only very rarely across donors. In a later analysis, HLA-associated TCR beta chains were found to be more clonally expanded and to have lower generation probabilities than equally common non-associated chains. According to a later analysis, parvovirus B19, influenza, CMV and Epstein-Barr virus appeared linked to several top co-occurrence clusters. According to the authors, the approach could potentially be generalized to other disease states and immunological phenotypes. The study gave a list of 150 to 200 TCR beta chains associated with cytomegalovirus. A cluster of highly shared sequence variants was judged likely to represent a technical artifact of the sequencing pipeline. A later analysis associated about 16,000 TCR beta sequences with specific HLA alleles at a false discovery rate of 0.05. A later genetic analysis associated a missense DCLRE1C variant with V-gene and J-gene trimming of TCR beta chains, and an independent cohort replicated the association. Some IMGT-functional V segments, including TRBV6-2 and TRBV6-3, could not be told apart with the 87-base-pair reads, so those segments were excluded. CMV serostatus was the only immune exposure information available for the cohort. Presence/absence analyses assumed roughly uniform sequencing depth across donors, an assumption that may not hold. The cohort was sequenced for TCR beta chains only, and without alpha or paired-chain data the features that could be detected were limited. Because counts were too low, roughly 18 rarely observed V segments, including chromosome 9 orphons, were left out of the earlier analysis of some 640 of the donors. In an earlier analysis of about 600 of the donors, most TCR beta V segments appeared in productive rearrangements about 90% or about 30% of the time, broadly matching IMGT annotations. In vitro tests confirmed that three of the cytomegalovirus-associated TCR beta chains recognize cytomegalovirus antigens. Strong co-occurrence of HLA alleles, especially DR and DQ, made assigning TCR associations to individual alleles difficult. The classifier was reported to diagnose cytomegalovirus status with high specificity and sensitivity in both the original and validation cohorts. HLA typing was unavailable for some donors at each locus, so association tests used only the typed subset. Linkage disequilibrium might explain the correlated functional status among segregating V segments, but an unknown experimental factor could not be excluded. Most CMV-associated TCR beta chains appeared to be HLA-restricted in a later analysis, and the HLA associations seemed to be driven largely by CMV exposure. A further reported finding was that TCR beta sequences accurately predicted the HLA-A and HLA-B alleles for most subjects in the first cohort. A later analysis found that TCR association rates varied across HLA loci, with DRB1 alleles showing the most associated TCRs and HLA-C alleles the fewest. In a later genetic analysis, fewer N-insertions in productive TCRs were reported among donors in an Asian-associated ancestry cluster than the roughly 700-donor mean.

The sequencing sample was made of PBMCs. In this chain, TRBV9 is recombined with TRBJ2-3, with the identity of the D gene unclear. The clonotype was recovered from a woman aged 40 to 50 in good health and CMV-seropositive. The CDR3 loop reads CASSVVETDTQYF. The DNA sequence reads TGTGCCAGCAGCGTAGTAGAGACAGATACGCAGTATTTT.